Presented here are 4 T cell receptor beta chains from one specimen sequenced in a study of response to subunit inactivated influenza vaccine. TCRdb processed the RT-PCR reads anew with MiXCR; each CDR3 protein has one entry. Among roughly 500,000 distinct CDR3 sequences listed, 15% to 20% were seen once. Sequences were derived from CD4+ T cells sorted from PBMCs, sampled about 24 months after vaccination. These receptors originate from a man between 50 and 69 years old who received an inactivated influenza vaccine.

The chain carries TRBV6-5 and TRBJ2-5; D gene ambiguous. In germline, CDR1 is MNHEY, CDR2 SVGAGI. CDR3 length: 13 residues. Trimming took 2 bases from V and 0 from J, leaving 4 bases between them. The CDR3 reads CASSYGDQETQYF. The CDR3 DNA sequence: TGTGCCAGCAGTTACGGGGACCAAGAGACCCAGTACTTC.

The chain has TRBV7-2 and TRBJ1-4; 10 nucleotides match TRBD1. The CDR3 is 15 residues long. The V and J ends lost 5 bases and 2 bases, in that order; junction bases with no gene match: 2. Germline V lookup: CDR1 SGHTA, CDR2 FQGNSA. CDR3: CASSQTGGTNEKLFF. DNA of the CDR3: TGTGCCAGCAGCCAGACAGGGGGCACTAATGAAAAACTGTTTTTT.

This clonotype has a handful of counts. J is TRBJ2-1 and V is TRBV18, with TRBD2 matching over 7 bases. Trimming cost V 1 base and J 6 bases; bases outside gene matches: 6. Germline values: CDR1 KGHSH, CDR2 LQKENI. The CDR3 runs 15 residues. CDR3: CASSPQGRLANEQFF. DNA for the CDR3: TGTGCCAGCTCACCACAAGGGAGACTAGCCAATGAGCAGTTCTTC.

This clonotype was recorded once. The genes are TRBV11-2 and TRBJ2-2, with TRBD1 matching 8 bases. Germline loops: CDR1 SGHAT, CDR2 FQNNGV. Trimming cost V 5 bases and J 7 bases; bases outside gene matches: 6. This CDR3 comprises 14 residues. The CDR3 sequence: CASSPGTGFGELFF. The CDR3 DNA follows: TGTGCCAGCAGCCCAGGGACAGGATTCGGGGAGCTGTTTTTT. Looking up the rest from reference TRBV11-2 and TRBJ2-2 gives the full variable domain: EAGVAQSPRYKIIEKRQSVAFWCNPISGHATLYWYQQILGQGPKLLIQFQNNGVVDDSQLPKDRFSAERLKGVDSTLKIQPAKLEDSAVYLCASSPGTGFGELFFGEGSRLTVL.